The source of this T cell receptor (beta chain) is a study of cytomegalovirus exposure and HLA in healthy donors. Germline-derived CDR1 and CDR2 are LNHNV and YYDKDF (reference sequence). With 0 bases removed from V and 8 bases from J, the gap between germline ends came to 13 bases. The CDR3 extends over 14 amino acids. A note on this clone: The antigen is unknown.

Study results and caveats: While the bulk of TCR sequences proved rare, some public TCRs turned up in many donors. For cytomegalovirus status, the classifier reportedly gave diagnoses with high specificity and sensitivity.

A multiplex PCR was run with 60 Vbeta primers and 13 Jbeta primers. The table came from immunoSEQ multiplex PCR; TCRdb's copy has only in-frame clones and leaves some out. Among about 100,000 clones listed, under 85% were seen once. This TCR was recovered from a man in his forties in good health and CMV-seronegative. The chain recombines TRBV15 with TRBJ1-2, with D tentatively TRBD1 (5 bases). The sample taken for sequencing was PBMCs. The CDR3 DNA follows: TGTGCCACCAGCAGAGAAACAGGAGTAATAGGCTACACCTTC. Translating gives CATSRETGVIGYTF.